A single sample gave rise to the 25 T cell receptor beta chains below, sequenced in a study of cytomegalovirus exposure and HLA in healthy donors. The PCR was carried out with 60 Vbeta primers and 13 Jbeta primers. Only in-frame clones appear in the TCRdb table, and some are missing; sequencing was by immunoSEQ multiplex PCR. Of 150,000 to 200,000 clones in the sample, under 85% are singletons; the top ten hold roughly 1.7%. The sample comprised PBMCs. These receptors all come from a young woman in good health and CMV-seronegative.

The rearrangement links TRBV28 to TRBJ2-5; no definite D call. CDR3 length equals 15 residues. Germline CDR1 MDHEN, CDR2 SYDVKM. V was cut by 4 bases and J by 2 bases, with 14 bases left in between. The CDR3 coding sequence is TGTGCCAGCAGTTCCCGAAACGCAGTTCAAGAGACCCAGTACTTC. Protein: CASSSRNAVQETQYF.

The chain has TRBV2 and TRBJ2-1; 7 positions agree with TRBD2. CDR1 and CDR2 from the germline V gene are SNHLY and FYNNEI. This CDR3 region has 16 residues. J lost 7 bases, V lost 8 bases, and 17 bases had no gene match. CDR3 region: CASGAVGGGGWNEQFF. The CDR3 DNA follows: TGTGCCAGCGGTGCTGTTGGAGGCGGGGGTTGGAATGAGCAGTTCTTC.

The rearrangement joins TRBV6-5 to TRBJ1-4, with 7 nucleotides matching TRBD1. Trimming at V came to 4 bases and at J to 3 bases, leaving 5 bases not matched to a gene. CDR3 length equals 15 residues. Germline V gives CDR1 MNHEY, CDR2 SVGAGI. The CDR3 DNA sequence: TGTGCCAGCAGTTTGCGACAGGGAGCTAATGAAAAACTGTTTTTT. It codes for CASSLRQGANEKLFF.

This clone came up a few times. Other DNA variants within this sample encode the same CDR3. The chain has TRBV6-1 and TRBJ2-1; 7 bases line up with TRBD1. J gave up 5 bases and V 8 bases, and 6 bases lay outside the gene matches. The CDR3 contains 13 residues. Germline V gene lookup returns CDR1 MNHNS and CDR2 SASEGT. The CDR3 reads CASLQGTNNEQFF. The CDR3 nucleotides are TGTGCCAGCCTACAGGGGACCAACAATGAGCAGTTCTTC.

The sample holds a few counts of this clone. The V and J genes are TRBV10-3 and TRBJ1-6; TRBD1 might be the D (5 bases). This CDR3 is 15 amino acids long. With 0 bases removed from V and 6 bases from J, the gap between germline ends came to 9 bases. Germline loops: CDR1 ENHRY, CDR2 SYGVKD. CDR3 amino acids: CAISESWGGNSPLHF. The CDR3 nucleotides are TGTGCCATCAGTGAGTCGTGGGGCGGTAATTCACCCCTCCACTTT.

The rearrangement links TRBV6-1 to TRBJ1-5; TRBD1 agrees at 9 bases. V was clipped by 4 bases and J by 7 bases; unmatched bases: 5. CDR3 size: 14 residues. CDR1 is MNHNS and CDR2 is SASEGT in the germline V gene. The CDR3 DNA reads TGTGCCAGCAGTGGGGACAGGGTCGGACAGCCCCAGCATTTT. The encoded protein is CASSGDRVGQPQHF.

The rearrangement uses TRBV7-9 and TRBJ1-2; possible D gene TRBD1, 6 bases. Germline assignment: CDR1 SEHNR and CDR2 FQNEAQ (reference sequence). Trimming shortened V by 3 bases and J by 4 bases, and 15 bases separated the two germline ends. CDR3 size: 15 residues. The CDR3 loop reads CASSLGDKQSYGYTF. The CDR3 bases are TGTGCCAGCAGCTTGGGGGACAAGCAATCCTATGGCTACACCTTC.

The chain uses TRBV29-1 and TRBJ1-2, with 7 bases that match TRBD1. The ends lost 0 bases at V and 8 bases at J; junction bases unmatched: 12. This CDR3 is built from 15 residues. The germline V gene has CDR1 SQVTM and CDR2 ANQGSEA. This CDR3 reads CSVEERGLNRGGYTF. CDR3 bases: TGCAGCGTTGAAGAAAGGGGCCTAAACAGGGGCGGCTACACCTTC.

This rearrangement joins TRBV30 to TRBJ1-5; D gene uncertain. CDR1 is GTSNPN, CDR2 SVGIG, per germline (reference sequence). CDR3 size: 13 residues. V lost 5 bases and J lost 3, with 11 bases in between. CDR3 protein: CAWEAGFNQPQHF. CDR3 coding DNA: TGTGCCTGGGAGGCCGGGTTCAATCAGCCCCAGCATTTT.

The chain carries TRBV5-3 and TRBJ2-2; 9 bases align to TRBD2. TRBV5-3 is an open reading frame whose function is uncertain. Germline trimming cut 0 bases from V and 4 bases from J; bases unmatched to any gene: 4. The CDR3 has 16 residues. In DNA form, the CDR3 reads TGTGCCAGAAGCTTGGGTAGCGGGAGAGGCACCGGGGAGCTGTTTTTT. Translation gives CARSLGSGRGTGELFF.

This chain links TRBV4-3 with TRBJ2-3; no firm D call. Looked up from germline, CDR1 is LGHNA and CDR2 is YSLEER. The CDR3 has 13 amino acids. Between the trimmed V and J ends, which lost 0 bases and 6 bases, there was a span of 7 bases. CDR3 sequence reads: CASSQEWQDTQYF. CDR3 DNA: TGCGCCAGCAGCCAAGAGTGGCAGGATACGCAGTATTTT.

This chain joins TRBV5-4 and TRBJ1-2; TRBD1 matches 10 bases. The CDR3 has 14 residues. The V gene end was trimmed by 2 bases and the J gene end by 6 bases; junction bases not matched to a gene: 4. Germline values: CDR1 SGHNT, CDR2 YYREEE (reference sequence). In DNA, the CDR3 is TGTGCCAGCAGCTTAGACAGGGGGCGGGATGGCTACACCTTC. It is translated as CASSLDRGRDGYTF.

This chain joins TRBV29-1 and TRBJ2-1; D might be TRBD1 (5 bases). Germline values: CDR1 SQVTM, CDR2 ANQGSEA. The CDR3 has 18 residues. V shed 4 bases and J shed 6 bases, with 28 bases lying between them. The CDR3 is CSVVSWTPISLRANEQFF. CDR3 coding DNA: TGCAGCGTTGTCTCGTGGACACCTATTTCCCTAAGAGCCAATGAGCAGTTCTTC.

This chain connects TRBV10-1 to TRBJ1-1; D is possibly TRBD1 (6 bases). Trimming cost V 0 bases and J 3 bases, with 11 bases left between them. Germline V gene sequence: CDR1 WNHNN, CDR2 SYGVQD (reference sequence). The CDR3 loop spans 15 amino acids. For the CDR3, the DNA is TGCGCCAGCAGTGAGTCCAAGGGGGTTCACACTGAAGCTTTCTTT. Protein product: CASSESKGVHTEAFF.

This rearrangement joins TRBV30 to TRBJ1-2, with 9 bases that match TRBD1. The germline gives CDR1 GTSNPN, CDR2 SVGIG (reference sequence). The V segment lost 3 bases and the J segment 8 bases; nucleotides outside the gene matches: 7. CDR3 length equals 13 residues. CDR3 DNA sequence: TGTGCCTGGAGCCCTGGGACAGGGCAAGGCTACACCTTC. Translation gives CAWSPGTGQGYTF.

V usage is TRBV7-9 and J usage is TRBJ1-1; 8 nucleotides agree with TRBD1. The junction had 11 bases not matched to a gene; V was cut back by 4 bases and J by 7 bases. The CDR3 runs to 15 residues. Per the germline V gene, CDR1 is SEHNR and CDR2 is FQNEAQ (reference sequence). This chain's CDR3 is CASSSGNRGISEAFF. The CDR3 DNA sequence: TGTGCCAGCAGCTCCGGCAACAGGGGGATCAGTGAAGCTTTCTTT. Based on the CDR3 plus reference TRBV7-9 and TRBJ1-1, the full variable domain is DTGVSQNPRHKITKRGQNVTFRCDPISEHNRLYWYRQTLGQGPEFLTYFQNEAQLEKSRLLSDRFSAERPKGSFSTLEIQRTEQGDSAMYLCASSSGNRGISEAFFGQGTRLTVV.

The gene calls are TRBV5-4 and TRBJ1-1, with D maybe TRBD1 (6 bases). The CDR3 contains 14 residues. V gave up 0 bases and J gave up 6 bases, with 12 bases separating them. Germline V gene sequence: CDR1 SGHNT, CDR2 YYREEE (reference sequence). The CDR3 reads CASSLVGGYPEAFF. The CDR3, as DNA: TGTGCCAGCAGCTTGGTAGGGGGATACCCTGAAGCTTTCTTT.

Remarks on this clone: Other DNA variants within this sample encode the same CDR3. This chain joins TRBV19 and TRBJ1-6; 9 positions agree with TRBD1. The CDR3 loop spans 14 amino acids. Trimming took 4 bases from V and 8 from J; bases not matched to a gene: 3. Germline-derived CDR1 and CDR2 are LNHDA and SQIVND (reference sequence). CDR3 sequence reads: CASSTRTGDSPLHF. The CDR3 coding sequence is TGTGCCAGTAGTACAAGGACAGGGGATTCACCCCTCCACTTT. The variable domain in full, with the rest retrieved from reference TRBV19 and TRBJ1-6, is DGGITQSPKYLFRKEGQNVTLSCEQNLNHDAMYWYRQDPGQGLRLIYYSQIVNDFQKGDIAEGYSVSREKKESFPLTVTSAQKNPTAFYLCASSTRTGDSPLHFGNGTRLTVT.

The chain recombines TRBV11-1 with TRBJ2-3; maybe TRBD2 (6 bases). The CDR3 runs to 15 residues. Germline-derived CDR1 and CDR2 are SGHAT and FQDESV (reference sequence). Between the trimmed V and J ends, which lost 5 bases and 0 bases, there was a span of 12 bases. This CDR3 reads CASSLGGPSTDTQYF. CDR3 bases: TGTGCCAGCAGCCTGGGGGGACCCAGCACAGATACGCAGTATTTT.

This rearrangement joins TRBV9 to TRBJ1-4; perhaps TRBD1 as D (5 bases). This CDR3 comprises 14 residues. The V gene lost 4 bases and the J gene lost 8 bases, with 15 bases spanning the gap. Per germline, CDR1 SGDLS and CDR2 YYNGEE. The CDR3 loop is CASSLEQGGEKLFF. The CDR3 DNA follows: TGTGCCAGCAGCCTAGAGCAGGGTGGGGAAAAACTGTTTTTT.

The CDR3 DNA reads as TGTGCCAGCAGGACTAGCGGGGGCACCTACAATGAGCAGTTCTTC. Protein product: CASRTSGGTYNEQFF. V and J are TRBV28 and TRBJ2-1, with 12 bases matching TRBD2. Trimming cost V 6 bases and J 2 bases; bases outside gene matches: 2. Germline V gene sequence: CDR1 MDHEN, CDR2 SYDVKM. The CDR3 has 15 amino acids.

The chain couples TRBV19 to TRBJ1-1; TRBD1 agrees at 9 bases. Trimming removed 4 bases from V and 5 bases from J; junction bases left unmatched: 5. The CDR3 totals 14 residues. Per the germline V gene, CDR1 is LNHDA and CDR2 is SQIVND (reference sequence). The CDR3 here is CASSTTGGHTEAFF. Here the CDR3 DNA reads TGTGCCAGTAGTACTACAGGGGGCCATACTGAAGCTTTCTTT.

This clone was observed a few times. The rearrangement uses TRBV4-1 and TRBJ2-2, with D perhaps matching TRBD1 (5 bases). Germline V gene data show CDR1 as MGHRA and CDR2 as YSYEKL. The CDR3 length is 16 residues. Trimming shortened V by 3 bases and J by 5 bases, and 16 bases separated the two germline ends. CDR3 bases: TGCGCCAGCAGCCACACAGGCCAGTTTAGGACCGGGGAGCTGTTTTTT. Protein sequence: CASSHTGQFRTGELFF.

This clone was seen a few times. V usage is TRBV29-1 and J usage is TRBJ1-1, with 7 bases that match TRBD1. V trimming: 7 bases; J trimming: 6 bases; junction bases outside the gene matches: 8. This CDR3 is 12 amino acids long. Germline assignment: CDR1 SQVTM and CDR2 ANQGSEA. CDR3 nucleotide sequence: TGCAGCGCCGTTCAGGGGGGCCCTGAAGCTTTCTTT. Translation: CSAVQGGPEAFF.

This chain uses TRBV6-6 with TRBJ1-5; 8 bases line up with TRBD1. The CDR3 runs 13 residues. The trim removed 6 bases at V and 4 bases at J, leaving 2 bases unmatched. CDR1 is MNHNY, CDR2 SVGAGI, per germline (reference sequence). In nucleotides, the CDR3 is TGTGCCAGCAGCAGGGGGCTAAATCAGCCCCAGCATTTT. Residues: CASSRGLNQPQHF.